The 20 T cell receptor beta chains listed next were all sequenced from one sample in a study of blood T cell repertoires in COVID-19. Here immunoSEQ multiplex PCR was the method, and the copy in TCRdb shows in-frame clones only, minus some. The sample has more than 300,000 clones, roughly 86% seen once. The specimen was peripheral blood. The receptors stem from a woman in her twenties or thirties with COVID-19, enrolled during active disease.

The V call is TRBV5-6, the J call TRBJ2-2; D is perhaps TRBD1 (6 bases). V gave up 0 bases and J gave up 2 bases, with 14 bases separating them. This CDR3 is built from 17 residues. CDR1 and CDR2 from the germline V gene are SGHDT and YYEEEE. The CDR3 is CASSLVIGTKNTGELFF. The CDR3 DNA reads TGTGCCAGCAGCTTGGTAATCGGGACAAAAAACACCGGGGAGCTGTTTTTT.

As to this clone: The identical CDR3 is also encoded by other nucleotide sequences in the sample. The chain carries TRBV3-1 (or the pseudogene TRBV3-2) and TRBJ2-7; TRBD2 aligns across 13 bases. Germline V gives CDR1 LGHDT, CDR2 YNNKEL (reference sequence). The CDR3 is 15 amino acids. The V segment lost 3 bases and the J segment 4 bases; nucleotides outside the gene matches: 3. The CDR3 DNA sequence: TGTGCCAGCAGCCAGGGGACTAGCGGGACTTACGAGCAGTACTTC. Translated: CASSQGTSGTYEQYF.

V and J are TRBV18 and TRBJ2-2; D possibly corresponds to TRBD2 (5 bases). Trimming shortened V by 0 bases and J by 1 base, and 6 bases separated the two germline ends. CDR3 length: 15 amino acids. The germline CDR1 and CDR2 sequences are KGHSH and LQKENI. The DNA for the CDR3 is TGTGCCAGCTCACCACCGGGGAGGAACACCGGGGAGCTGTTTTTT. Encoded protein: CASSPPGRNTGELFF.

This chain uses TRBV28 with TRBJ1-1, with 12 bases identical to TRBD1. The CDR3 loop spans 14 amino acids. The V gene end was trimmed by 6 bases and the J gene end by 11 bases; junction bases not matched to a gene: 10. Per the germline V gene, CDR1 is MDHEN and CDR2 is SYDVKM. The CDR3 protein is CASSSPGQGARAFF. CDR3 nucleotides: TGTGCCAGCAGCTCGCCGGGACAGGGGGCGAGGGCTTTCTTT.

The gene calls are TRBV7-8 and TRBJ2-5, with a tentative D call TRBD1 (6 bases). Germline V lookup: CDR1 SGHVS, CDR2 FQNEAQ. The CDR3 contains 13 residues. Trimming pared 5 bases from V and 0 bases from J, leaving 7 bases between. This CDR3 is CASSRDNQETQYF. CDR3 sequence (DNA): TGTGCCAGCAGCCGGGACAACCAAGAGACCCAGTACTTC.

The V call is TRBV30, the J call TRBJ2-3, with 7 bases fitting TRBD2. The CDR3 extends over 16 amino acids. V lost 2 bases, J lost 6 bases, and 14 bases stayed unmatched. Germline-derived CDR1 and CDR2 are GTSNPN and SVGIG (reference sequence). The CDR3 region has the DNA TGTGCCTGGAGTCCTGTTAGCGGGTGGTTTGGGGATACGCAGTATTTT. Amino acid sequence: CAWSPVSGWFGDTQYF.

The V gene is TRBV6-5, the J gene TRBJ1-2; the D is unclear. Per the germline V gene, CDR1 is MNHEY and CDR2 is SVGAGI. The CDR3 runs 15 residues. With 0 bases removed from V and 0 bases from J, the gap between germline ends came to 8 bases. The DNA for the CDR3 is TGTGCCAGCAGTTACTCGAGGAGCCCTAACTATGGCTACACCTTC. Residues: CASSYSRSPNYGYTF.

V usage is TRBV28 and J usage is TRBJ2-3, with 7 bases lining up with TRBD1. The CDR3 sequence is 15 residues long. The germline CDR1 and CDR2 sequences are MDHEN and SYDVKM. With 3 bases clipped from V and 2 bases from J, the junction kept 5 bases outside the gene matches. The CDR3 bases are TGTGCCAGCAGTTTCGTGACAGGGATCACAGATACGCAGTATTTT. Translated, it gives CASSFVTGITDTQYF.

The J gene is TRBJ2-3, the V gene TRBV5-8, with 8 nucleotides matching TRBD2. The germline V gene has CDR1 SGHTS and CDR2 YDEGEE. Unmatched junction bases numbered 3, after V lost 3 bases and J lost 0 bases. The CDR3 extends over 15 amino acids. CDR3 residues: CASSSTSGSTDTQYF. The CDR3 DNA reads as TGTGCCAGCAGCTCCACTAGCGGTAGCACAGATACGCAGTATTTT.

This chain links TRBV6-2 or TRBV6-3 with TRBJ2-7; 8 bases align to TRBD2. Unmatched junction bases numbered 9, after V lost 0 bases and J lost 5 bases. This CDR3 comprises 16 residues. Germline V gene lookup returns CDR1 MNHEY and CDR2 SVGEGT. CDR3 nucleotides: TGTGCCAGCAGTTACTCTTCCAGCGGGAGACCCAACGAGCAGTACTTC. Translated, it gives CASSYSSSGRPNEQYF.

The CDR3 sequence: CASSYTMYNEQFF. CDR3 in DNA: TGTGCCAGCAGCTATACAATGTACAATGAGCAGTTCTTC. The J gene is TRBJ2-1, the V gene TRBV14; D gene ambiguous. There are 13 residues in the CDR3. Germline CDR1 is SGHDN and CDR2 is FVKESK. V lost 5 bases and J 4 bases, leaving 9 bases between the germline ends.

The J gene is TRBJ2-7, the V gene TRBV10-3; 9 bases line up with TRBD2. J was trimmed by 5 bases and V by 11 bases; bases with no gene match: 16. The CDR3 sequence is 15 residues long. The germline CDR1 and CDR2 sequences are ENHRY and SYGVKD. In DNA form, the CDR3 reads TGTGCCTTAACCTGTTGGCGGGAGGGCCACCACGAGCAGTACTTC. The encoded protein is CALTCWREGHHEQYF.

This chain connects TRBV19 to TRBJ2-1; D gene unclear. Germline V CDR1 and CDR2: LNHDA, SQIVND (reference sequence). The CDR3 totals 13 residues. Trimming took 2 bases from V and 4 from J, leaving 6 bases between them. This chain's CDR3 is CASSINFYNEQFF. CDR3 DNA sequence: TGTGCCAGTAGTATAAACTTTTACAATGAGCAGTTCTTC.

The DNA for the CDR3 is TGTGCCAGCAGTTACTCGGGCAGGGTGATGGAGACCCAGTACTTC. Encoded protein: CASSYSGRVMETQYF. V usage is TRBV6-5 and J usage is TRBJ2-5; D possibly corresponds to TRBD1 (5 bases). This CDR3 region has 15 residues. Germline V CDR1 and CDR2: MNHEY, SVGAGI. V was cut by 0 bases and J by 5 bases, with 13 bases left in between.

This chain links TRBV6-4 with TRBJ2-1; D might be TRBD1 (5 bases). This CDR3 comprises 15 residues. Germline CDR1 is MRHNA and CDR2 is SNTAGT. The V and J ends lost 2 bases and 0 bases respectively, with 8 bases between them. The CDR3 sequence is CASSDTTDSYNEQFF. CDR3 nucleotides: TGTGCCAGCAGTGACACGACAGACTCCTACAATGAGCAGTTCTTC.

The J gene is TRBJ1-4, the V gene TRBV4-3; TRBD1 matches 7 bases. V trimming: 4 bases; J trimming: 5 bases; junction bases outside the gene matches: 7. The CDR3 covers 15 residues. Germline CDR1 LGHNA, CDR2 YSLEER. The CDR3 loop reads CASSRRDRTNEKLFF. Written as DNA, the CDR3 is TGCGCCAGCAGCCGGAGGGACAGAACGAATGAAAAACTGTTTTTT.

This clone was found a few times. The CDR3 nucleotides are TGCGCCAGCAGCCGAGAGCTCGCGGGAGTCGTCACCGGGGAGCTGTTTTTT. Protein product: CASSRELAGVVTGELFF. The V gene is TRBV4-3, the J gene TRBJ2-2; TRBD2 agrees at 7 bases. Trimming removed 4 bases from V and 4 bases from J; junction bases left unmatched: 12. The CDR3 contains 17 residues. CDR1 and CDR2 from the germline V gene are LGHNA and YSLEER.

The chain links TRBV14 to TRBJ1-1; D remains ambiguous. The germline gives CDR1 SGHDN, CDR2 FVKESK. The V gene lost 1 base and the J gene lost 6 bases, with 9 bases spanning the gap. The CDR3 has 13 residues. CDR3 protein: CASSQVGRPEAFF. The CDR3 coding sequence is TGTGCCAGCAGCCAAGTTGGCAGGCCTGAAGCTTTCTTT.

This clone was seen just once. This chain joins TRBV7-2 and TRBJ2-1; D might be TRBD2 (6 bases). CDR1 and CDR2 (germline): SGHTA, FQGNSA. V lost 1 base to trimming and J lost 8 bases, with 15 bases between them. This CDR3 comprises 15 residues. CDR3 DNA: TGTGCCAGCAGCTTAGTCCCCGGGCGGAGGGATGAGCAGTTCTTC. Translating it yields CASSLVPGRRDEQFF.

The chain uses TRBV2 and TRBJ2-5, with D possibly being TRBD1 (5 bases). In germline, CDR1 is SNHLY, CDR2 FYNNEI. The CDR3 consists of 13 residues. The ends were cut back, 1 base at V and 9 bases at J, with 12 bases in the middle. The CDR3: CASSEGQPESQYF. CDR3 DNA: TGTGCCAGCAGTGAAGGACAGCCCGAGTCCCAGTACTTC.